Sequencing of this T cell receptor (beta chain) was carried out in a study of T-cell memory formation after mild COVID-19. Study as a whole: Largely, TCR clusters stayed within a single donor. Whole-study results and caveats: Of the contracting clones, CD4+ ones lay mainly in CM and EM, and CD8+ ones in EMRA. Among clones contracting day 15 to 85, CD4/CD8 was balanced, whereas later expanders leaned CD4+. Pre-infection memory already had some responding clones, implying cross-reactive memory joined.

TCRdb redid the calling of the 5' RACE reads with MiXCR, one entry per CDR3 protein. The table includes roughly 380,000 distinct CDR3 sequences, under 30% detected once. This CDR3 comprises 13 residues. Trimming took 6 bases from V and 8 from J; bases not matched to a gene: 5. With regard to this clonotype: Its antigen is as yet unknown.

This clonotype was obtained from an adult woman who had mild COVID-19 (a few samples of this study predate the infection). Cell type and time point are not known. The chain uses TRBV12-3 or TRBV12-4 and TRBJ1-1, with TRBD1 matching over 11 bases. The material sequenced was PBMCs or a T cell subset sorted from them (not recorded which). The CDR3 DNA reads TGTGCCAGCAGCGGACAGGGGGCTTTGGAAGCTTTCTTT. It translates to CASSGQGALEAFF.